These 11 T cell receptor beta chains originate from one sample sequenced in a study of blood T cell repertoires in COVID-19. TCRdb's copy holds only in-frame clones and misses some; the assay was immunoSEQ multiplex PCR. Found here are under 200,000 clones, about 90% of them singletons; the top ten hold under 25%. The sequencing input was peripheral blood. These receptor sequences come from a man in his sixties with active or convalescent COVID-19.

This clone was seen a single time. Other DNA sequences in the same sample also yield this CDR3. The CDR3 bases are TGTGCCAGCAGCGTAGGACAGGGAGCCTACGAGCAGTACTTC. Amino acids: CASSVGQGAYEQYF. The chain is built from TRBV9 and TRBJ2-7; 7 nucleotides agree with TRBD1. V was pared by 0 bases and J by 2 bases, with 2 bases of the junction left unmatched. The CDR3 covers 14 residues. Looked up from germline, CDR1 is SGDLS and CDR2 is YYNGEE.

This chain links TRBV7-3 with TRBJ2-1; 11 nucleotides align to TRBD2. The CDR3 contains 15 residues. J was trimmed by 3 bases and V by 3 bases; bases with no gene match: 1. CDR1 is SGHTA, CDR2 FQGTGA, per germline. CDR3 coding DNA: TGTGCCAGCAGCTTTACTAGCGGGGGCTACAATGAGCAGTTCTTC. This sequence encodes CASSFTSGGYNEQFF.

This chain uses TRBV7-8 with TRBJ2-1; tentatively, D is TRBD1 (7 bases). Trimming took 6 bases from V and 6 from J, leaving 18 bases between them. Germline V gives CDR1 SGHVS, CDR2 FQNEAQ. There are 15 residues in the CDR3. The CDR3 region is CASSRGTANGNEQFF. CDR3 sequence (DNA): TGTGCCAGCAGTCGGGGGACAGCAAATGGCAATGAGCAGTTCTTC.

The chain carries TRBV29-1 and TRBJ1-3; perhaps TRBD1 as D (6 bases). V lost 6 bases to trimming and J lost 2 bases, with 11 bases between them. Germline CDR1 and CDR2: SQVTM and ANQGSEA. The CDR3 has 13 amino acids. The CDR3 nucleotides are TGCAGCGTCGTAAGGGGGACTGGAAACACCATATATTTT. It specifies CSVVRGTGNTIYF.

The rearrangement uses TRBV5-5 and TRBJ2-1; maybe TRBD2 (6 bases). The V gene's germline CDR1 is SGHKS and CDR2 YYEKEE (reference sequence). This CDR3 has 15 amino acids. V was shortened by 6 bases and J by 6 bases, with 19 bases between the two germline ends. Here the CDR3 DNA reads TGTGCCAGCACTTTGGGGGGTAGCTTCTTCAATGAGCAGTTCTTC. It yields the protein CASTLGGSFFNEQFF.

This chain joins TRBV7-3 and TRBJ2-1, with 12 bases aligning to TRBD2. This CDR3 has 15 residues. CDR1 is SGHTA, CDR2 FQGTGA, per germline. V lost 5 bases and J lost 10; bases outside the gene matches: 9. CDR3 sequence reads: CASSPSGGASIEQFF. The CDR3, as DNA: TGTGCCAGCAGCCCTAGCGGGGGGGCCTCAATCGAGCAGTTCTTC. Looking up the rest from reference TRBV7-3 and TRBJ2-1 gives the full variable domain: GAGVSQTPSNKVTEKGKYVELRCDPISGHTALYWYRQSLGQGPEFLIYFQGTGAADDSGLPNDRFFAVRPEGSVSTLKIQRTERGDSAVYLCASSPSGGASIEQFFGPGTRLTVL.

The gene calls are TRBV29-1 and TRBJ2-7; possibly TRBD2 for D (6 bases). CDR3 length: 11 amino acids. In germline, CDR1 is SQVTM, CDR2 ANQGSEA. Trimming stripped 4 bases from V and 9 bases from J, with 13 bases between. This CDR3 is CSVVEGLTQYF. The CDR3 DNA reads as TGCAGCGTTGTGGAGGGTCTCACGCAGTACTTC.

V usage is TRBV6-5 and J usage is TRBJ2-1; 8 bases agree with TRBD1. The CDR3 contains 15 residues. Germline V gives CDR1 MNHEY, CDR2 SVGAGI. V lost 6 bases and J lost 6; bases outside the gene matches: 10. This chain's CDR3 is CASSPRTGTTNEQFF. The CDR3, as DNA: TGTGCCAGCAGCCCCCGGACAGGGACGACCAATGAGCAGTTCTTC.

CDR3 sequence: CASSKGRQGARESSGNTIYF. DNA of the CDR3: TGTGCCAGTAGTAAGGGGCGACAGGGGGCCAGAGAAAGCTCTGGAAACACCATATATTTT. The chain uses TRBV19 and TRBJ1-3; 10 positions match TRBD1. The CDR3 covers 20 residues. Germline V gene lookup returns CDR1 LNHDA and CDR2 SQIVND (reference sequence). The trim removed 4 bases at V and 0 bases at J, leaving 15 bases unmatched. The whole variable domain, remainder taken from reference TRBV19 and TRBJ1-3, is DGGITQSPKYLFRKEGQNVTLSCEQNLNHDAMYWYRQDPGQGLRLIYYSQIVNDFQKGDIAEGYSVSREKKESFPLTVTSAQKNPTAFYLCASSKGRQGARESSGNTIYFGEGSWLTVV.

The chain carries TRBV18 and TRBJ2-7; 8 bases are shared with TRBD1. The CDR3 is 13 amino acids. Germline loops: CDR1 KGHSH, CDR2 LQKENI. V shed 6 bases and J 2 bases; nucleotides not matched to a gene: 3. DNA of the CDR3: TGTGCCAGCTCCCCAGGGGGCACCTACGAGCAGTACTTC. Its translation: CASSPGGTYEQYF. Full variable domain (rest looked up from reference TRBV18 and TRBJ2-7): NAGVMQNPRHLVRRRGQEARLRCSPMKGHSHVYWYRQLPEEGLKFMVYLQKENIIDESGMPKERFSAEFPKEGPSILRIQQVVRGDSAAYFCASSPGGTYEQYFGPGTRLTVT.

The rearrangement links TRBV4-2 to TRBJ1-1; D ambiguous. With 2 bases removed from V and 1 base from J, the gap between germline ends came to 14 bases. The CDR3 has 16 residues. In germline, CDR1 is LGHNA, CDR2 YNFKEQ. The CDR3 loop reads CASSQNMRLTNTEAFF. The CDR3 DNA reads TGTGCCAGCAGCCAAAATATGCGACTGACGAACACTGAAGCTTTCTTT.